This section outlines one T cell receptor beta chain sequence together with its context. The antigen is not known. This sample is drawn from a study of CD8 T cells in Susac syndrome. Regarding the study as a whole: The study admitted that it had a relatively small number of individuals in its TCR sequencing and HLA analysis.

Germline CDR1 and CDR2: LGHDT and YNNKEL (reference sequence). Trimming took off 8 bases at V and 5 bases at J, with 9 bases between the two ends. The CDR3 is made up of 11 amino acids. It was with random hexamers that 0.5 to 1 ug RNA was reverse transcribed. By means of immunoSEQ multiplex PCR, TCR beta CDR3 spanning 54 Vbeta and 13 Jbeta underwent amplification. In TCRdb, the immunoSEQ multiplex PCR reads were re-called with MiXCR into one record per CDR3 protein. The sample comprises approximately 190,000 distinct CDR3 sequences, about 94% of which are singletons, and 0.09% to 0.12% rests with the top ten. Negative isolation was applied to CD8+ and CD4+ T cells, and FACS enrichment was applied to TEMRA cells.

The chain recombines TRBV3-1 with TRBJ2-5; D remains ambiguous. Material: CD4+ T cells from PBMCs. This receptor was identified in a human donor in good health. The CDR3 sequence: CASGNLETQYF. In DNA form, the CDR3 reads TGTGCCAGCGGGAATCTGGAGACCCAGTACTTC.